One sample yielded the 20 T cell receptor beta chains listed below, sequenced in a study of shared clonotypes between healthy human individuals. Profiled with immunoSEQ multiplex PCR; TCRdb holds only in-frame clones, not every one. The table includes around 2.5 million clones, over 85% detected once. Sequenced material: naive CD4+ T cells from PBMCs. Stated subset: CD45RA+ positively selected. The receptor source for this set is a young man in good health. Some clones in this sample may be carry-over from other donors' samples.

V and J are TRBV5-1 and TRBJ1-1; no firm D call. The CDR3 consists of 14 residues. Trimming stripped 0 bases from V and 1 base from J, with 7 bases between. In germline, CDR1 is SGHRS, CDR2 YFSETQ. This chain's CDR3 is CASSLAAWNTEAFF. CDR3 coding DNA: TGCGCCAGCAGCTTGGCCGCCTGGAACACTGAAGCTTTCTTT.

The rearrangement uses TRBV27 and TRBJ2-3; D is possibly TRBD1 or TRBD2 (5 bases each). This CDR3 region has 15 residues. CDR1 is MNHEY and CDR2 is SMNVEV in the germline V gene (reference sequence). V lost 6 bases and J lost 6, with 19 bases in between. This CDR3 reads CASSRGAIGRDTQYF. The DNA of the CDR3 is TGTGCCAGCAGCAGAGGGGCCATCGGTAGGGATACGCAGTATTTT.

CDR3 residues: CASSPPSGQGLGEQYF. The CDR3 DNA follows: TGTGCCAGCTCACCACCGTCCGGACAGGGGCTTGGCGAGCAGTACTTC. The chain is built from TRBV18 and TRBJ2-7; 9 bases line up with TRBD1. The CDR3 sequence is 16 residues long. Germline V gene lookup returns CDR1 KGHSH and CDR2 LQKENI. Trimming removed 0 bases from V and 6 bases from J; junction bases left unmatched: 9.

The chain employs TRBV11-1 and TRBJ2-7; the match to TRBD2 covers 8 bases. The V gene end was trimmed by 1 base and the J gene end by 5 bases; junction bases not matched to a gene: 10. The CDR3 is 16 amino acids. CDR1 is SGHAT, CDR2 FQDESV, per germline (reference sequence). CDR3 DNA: TGTGCCAGCAGCTTAGTTCCGGGAGGGAAGTGGAACGAGCAGTACTTC. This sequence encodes CASSLVPGGKWNEQYF.

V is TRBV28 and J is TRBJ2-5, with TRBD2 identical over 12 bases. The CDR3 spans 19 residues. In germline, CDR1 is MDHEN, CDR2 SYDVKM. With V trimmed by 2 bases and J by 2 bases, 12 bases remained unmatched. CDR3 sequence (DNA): TGTGCCAGCAGTTTAGGATTGGCTAGCGGGAGGGTTCGGCAAGAGACCCAGTACTTC. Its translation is CASSLGLASGRVRQETQYF.

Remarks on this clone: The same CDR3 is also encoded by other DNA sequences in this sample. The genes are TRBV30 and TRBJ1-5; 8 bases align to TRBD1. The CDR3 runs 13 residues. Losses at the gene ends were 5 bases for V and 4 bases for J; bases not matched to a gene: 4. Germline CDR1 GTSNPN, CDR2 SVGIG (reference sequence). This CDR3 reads CAWGDRGNQPQHF. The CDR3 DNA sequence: TGTGCCTGGGGAGACAGGGGAAATCAGCCCCAGCATTTT.

This CDR3 reads CASSLDRVAAQHF. CDR3 DNA: TGTGCCAGCTCGCTCGACAGGGTGGCTGCCCAGCATTTT. This rearrangement joins TRBV18 to TRBJ1-5; 7 bases line up with TRBD1. V lost 6 bases and J lost 11; bases outside the gene matches: 10. CDR1 KGHSH and CDR2 LQKENI come from the germline V gene. The CDR3 totals 13 residues.

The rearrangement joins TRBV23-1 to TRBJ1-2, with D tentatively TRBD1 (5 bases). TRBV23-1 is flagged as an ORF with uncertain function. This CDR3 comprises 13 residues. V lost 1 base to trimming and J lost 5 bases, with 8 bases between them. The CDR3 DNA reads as TGCGCCAGCAGTCAATGGGGGGTATATGGCTACACCTTC. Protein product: CASSQWGVYGYTF.

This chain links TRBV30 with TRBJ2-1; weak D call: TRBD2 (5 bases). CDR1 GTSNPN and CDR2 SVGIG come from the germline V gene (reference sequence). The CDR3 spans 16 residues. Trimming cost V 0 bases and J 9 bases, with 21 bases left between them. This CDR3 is CAWSVTPPVAYAEQFF. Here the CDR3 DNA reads TGTGCCTGGAGTGTAACCCCCCCGGTAGCGTACGCTGAGCAGTTCTTC.

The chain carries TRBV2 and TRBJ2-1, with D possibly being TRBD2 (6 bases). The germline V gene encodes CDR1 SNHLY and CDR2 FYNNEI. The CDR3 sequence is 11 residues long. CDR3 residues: CAGGFYNEQFF. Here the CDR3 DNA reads TGTGCGGGAGGCTTCTACAATGAGCAGTTCTTC.

In nucleotides, the CDR3 is TGTGCCTGGGGGCCAGGGAGTACCAACTATGGCTACACCTTC. This encodes CAWGPGSTNYGYTF. The chain combines TRBV30 with TRBJ1-2; possible D gene TRBD1, 5 bases. V lost 5 bases to trimming and J lost 2 bases, with 15 bases between them. The CDR3 is 14 residues long. Germline CDR1 GTSNPN, CDR2 SVGIG (reference sequence).

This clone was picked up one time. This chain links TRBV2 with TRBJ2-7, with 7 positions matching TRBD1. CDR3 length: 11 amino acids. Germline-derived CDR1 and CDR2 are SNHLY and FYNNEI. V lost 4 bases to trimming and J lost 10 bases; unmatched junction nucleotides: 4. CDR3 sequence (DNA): TGTGCCAGCAGTGCCCGGGACAGCCAGTACTTC. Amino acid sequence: CASSARDSQYF.

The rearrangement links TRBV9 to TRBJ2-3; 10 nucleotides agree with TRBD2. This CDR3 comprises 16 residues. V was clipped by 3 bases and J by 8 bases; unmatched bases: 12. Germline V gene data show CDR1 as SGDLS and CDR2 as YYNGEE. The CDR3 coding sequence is TGTGCCAGCAGCGCATTGGCTAGCGGGAGCCTTACTACGCAGTATTTT. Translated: CASSALASGSLTTQYF.

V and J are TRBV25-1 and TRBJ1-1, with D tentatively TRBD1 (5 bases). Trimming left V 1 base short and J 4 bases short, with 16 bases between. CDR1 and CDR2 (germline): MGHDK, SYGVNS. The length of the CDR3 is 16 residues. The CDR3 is CASSESPGALSTEAFF. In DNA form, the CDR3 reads TGTGCCAGCAGTGAATCCCCCGGGGCCCTTAGCACTGAAGCTTTCTTT.

CDR3 nucleotides: TGTGCCAGCAGCCCAGACCCTCCAACTAATGAAAAACTGTTTTTT. It is translated as CASSPDPPTNEKLFF. This chain connects TRBV9 to TRBJ1-4; D ambiguous. Germline loops: CDR1 SGDLS, CDR2 YYNGEE. CDR3 length: 15 residues. The V end was cut by 4 bases, the J end by 0 bases, with 10 bases between.

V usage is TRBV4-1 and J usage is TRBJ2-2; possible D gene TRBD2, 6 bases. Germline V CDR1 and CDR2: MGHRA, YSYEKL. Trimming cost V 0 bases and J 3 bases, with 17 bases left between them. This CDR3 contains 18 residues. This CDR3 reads CASSQDRGLAWDTGELFF. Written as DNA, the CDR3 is TGCGCCAGCAGCCAAGATAGAGGGCTAGCGTGGGACACCGGGGAGCTGTTTTTT.

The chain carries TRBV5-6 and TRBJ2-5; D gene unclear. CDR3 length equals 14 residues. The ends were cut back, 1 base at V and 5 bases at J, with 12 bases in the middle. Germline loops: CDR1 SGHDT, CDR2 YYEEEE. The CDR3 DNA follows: TGTGCCAGCAGCTTGCGGTACTCAGCGGAGACCCAGTACTTC. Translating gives CASSLRYSAETQYF.

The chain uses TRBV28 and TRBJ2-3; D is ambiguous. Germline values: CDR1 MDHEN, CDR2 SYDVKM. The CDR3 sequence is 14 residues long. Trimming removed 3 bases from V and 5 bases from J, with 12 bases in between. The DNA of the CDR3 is TGTGCCAGCAGTTTGTCAGGACGGATAGATACGCAGTATTTT. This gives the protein CASSLSGRIDTQYF.

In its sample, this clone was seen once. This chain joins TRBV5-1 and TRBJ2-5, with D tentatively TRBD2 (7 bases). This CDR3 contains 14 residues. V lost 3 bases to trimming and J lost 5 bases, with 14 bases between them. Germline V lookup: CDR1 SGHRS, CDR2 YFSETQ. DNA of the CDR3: TGCGCCAGCAGCTCCCCTCGGGGGGCTGAGACCCAGTACTTC. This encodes CASSSPRGAETQYF.

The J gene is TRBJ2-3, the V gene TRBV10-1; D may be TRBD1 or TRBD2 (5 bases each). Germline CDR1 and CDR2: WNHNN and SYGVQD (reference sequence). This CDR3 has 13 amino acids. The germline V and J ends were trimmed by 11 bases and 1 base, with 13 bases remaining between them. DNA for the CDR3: TGCGCCTGCTCCCGGGACGGCACAGATACGCAGTATTTT. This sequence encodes CACSRDGTDTQYF.